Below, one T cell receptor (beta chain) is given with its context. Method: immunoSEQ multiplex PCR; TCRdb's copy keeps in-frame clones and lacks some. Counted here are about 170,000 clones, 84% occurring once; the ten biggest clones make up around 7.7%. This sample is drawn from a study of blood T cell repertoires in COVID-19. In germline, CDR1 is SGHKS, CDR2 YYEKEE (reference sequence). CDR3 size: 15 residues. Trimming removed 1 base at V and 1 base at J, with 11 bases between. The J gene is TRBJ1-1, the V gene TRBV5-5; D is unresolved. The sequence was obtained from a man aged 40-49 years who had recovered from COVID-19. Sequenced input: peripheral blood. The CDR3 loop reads CASSLNSQPNTEAFF. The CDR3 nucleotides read TGTGCCAGCAGCTTGAACAGCCAACCGAACACTGAAGCTTTCTTT.